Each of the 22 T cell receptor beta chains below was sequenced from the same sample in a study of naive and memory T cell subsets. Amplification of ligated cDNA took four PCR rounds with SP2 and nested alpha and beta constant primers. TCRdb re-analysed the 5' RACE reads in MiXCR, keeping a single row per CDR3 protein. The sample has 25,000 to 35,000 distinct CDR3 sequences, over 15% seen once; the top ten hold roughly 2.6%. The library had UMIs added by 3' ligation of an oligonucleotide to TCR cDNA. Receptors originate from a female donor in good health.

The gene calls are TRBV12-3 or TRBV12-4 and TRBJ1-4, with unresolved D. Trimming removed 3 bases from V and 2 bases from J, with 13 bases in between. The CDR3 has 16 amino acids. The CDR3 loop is CASSLGLGRTNEKLFF. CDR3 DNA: TGTGCCAGCAGTTTGGGATTAGGACGGACTAATGAAAAACTGTTTTTT.

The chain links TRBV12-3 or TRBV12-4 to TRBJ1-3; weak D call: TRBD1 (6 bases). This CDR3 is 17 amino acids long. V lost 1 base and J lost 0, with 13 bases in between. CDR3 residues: CASSLGGTQSSGNTIYF. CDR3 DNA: TGTGCCAGCAGTTTAGGGGGGACACAAAGCTCTGGAAACACCATATATTTT.

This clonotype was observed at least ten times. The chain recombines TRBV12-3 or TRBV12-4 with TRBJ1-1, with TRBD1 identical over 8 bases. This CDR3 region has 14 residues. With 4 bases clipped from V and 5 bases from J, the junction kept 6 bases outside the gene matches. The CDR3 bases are TGTGCCAGCAGTTCAGGGGGCGCGTTGACTGAAGCTTTCTTT. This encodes CASSSGGALTEAFF.

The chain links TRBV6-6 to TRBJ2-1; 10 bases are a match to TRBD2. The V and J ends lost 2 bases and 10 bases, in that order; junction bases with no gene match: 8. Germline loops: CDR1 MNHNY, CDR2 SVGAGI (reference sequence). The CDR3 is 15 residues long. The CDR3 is CASSYMASGSWEQFF. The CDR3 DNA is TGTGCCAGCAGTTACATGGCTAGCGGGAGTTGGGAGCAGTTCTTC.

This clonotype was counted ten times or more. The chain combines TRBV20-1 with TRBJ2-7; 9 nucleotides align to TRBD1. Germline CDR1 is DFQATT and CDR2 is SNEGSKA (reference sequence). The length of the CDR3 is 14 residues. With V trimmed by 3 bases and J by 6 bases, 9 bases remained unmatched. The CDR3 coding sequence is TGCAGTGCTAGGCGGGACAGGGAACGACTCGAGCAGTACTTC. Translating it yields CSARRDRERLEQYF.

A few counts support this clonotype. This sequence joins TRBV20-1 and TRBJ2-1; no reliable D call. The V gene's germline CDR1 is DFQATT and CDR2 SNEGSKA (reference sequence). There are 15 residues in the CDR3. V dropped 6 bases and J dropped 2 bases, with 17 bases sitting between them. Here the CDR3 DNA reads TGCAGTGCCCCCCCCCGACCGAGCGCCTACAATGAGCAGTTCTTC. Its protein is CSAPPRPSAYNEQFF.

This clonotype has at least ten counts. CDR3 residues: CASSLRMDQPQHF. For the CDR3, the DNA is TGTGCCAGCAGTCTCCGAATGGATCAGCCCCAGCATTTT. This sequence joins TRBV6-5 and TRBJ1-5; D call uncertain. V was pared by 5 bases and J by 5 bases, with 10 bases between. The CDR3 is made up of 13 amino acids. Looked up from germline, CDR1 is MNHEY and CDR2 is SVGAGI.

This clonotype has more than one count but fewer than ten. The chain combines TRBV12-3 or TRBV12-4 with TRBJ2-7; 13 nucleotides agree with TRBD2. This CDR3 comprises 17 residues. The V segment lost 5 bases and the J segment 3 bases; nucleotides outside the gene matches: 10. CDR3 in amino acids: CASSPALGLAGSYEQYF. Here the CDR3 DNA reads TGTGCCAGCAGTCCTGCCCTGGGACTAGCGGGGAGCTACGAGCAGTACTTC.

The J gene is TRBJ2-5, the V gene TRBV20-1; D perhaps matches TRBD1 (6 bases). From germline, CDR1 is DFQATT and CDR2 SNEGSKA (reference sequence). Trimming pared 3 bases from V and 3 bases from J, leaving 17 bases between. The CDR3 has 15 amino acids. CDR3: CSASGSGTLEETQYF. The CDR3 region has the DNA TGCAGTGCTAGCGGATCAGGGACATTAGAAGAGACCCAGTACTTC.

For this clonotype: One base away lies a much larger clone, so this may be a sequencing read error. CDR3 in DNA: TGTGCCAGCAGTTACGGGGGGGGGAGCACAGGTACGCAGTATTTT. This translates into CASSYGGGSTGTQYF. The V call is TRBV6-5, the J call TRBJ2-3; TRBD2 agrees at 7 bases. There are 15 residues in the CDR3. Germline assignment: CDR1 MNHEY and CDR2 SVGAGI.

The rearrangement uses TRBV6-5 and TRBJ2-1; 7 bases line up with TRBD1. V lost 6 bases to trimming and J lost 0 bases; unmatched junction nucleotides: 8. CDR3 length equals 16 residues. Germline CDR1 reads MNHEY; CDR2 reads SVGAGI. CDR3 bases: TGTGCCAGCAGAAAAGGGGGCGGAAGCTCCTACAATGAGCAGTTCTTC. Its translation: CASRKGGGSSYNEQFF.

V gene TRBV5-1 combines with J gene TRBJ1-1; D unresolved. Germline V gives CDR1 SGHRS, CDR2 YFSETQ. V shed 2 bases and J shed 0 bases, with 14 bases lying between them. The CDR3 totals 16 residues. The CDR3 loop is CASSFNGKGVNTEAFF. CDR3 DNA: TGCGCCAGCAGCTTTAACGGGAAAGGAGTGAACACTGAAGCTTTCTTT.

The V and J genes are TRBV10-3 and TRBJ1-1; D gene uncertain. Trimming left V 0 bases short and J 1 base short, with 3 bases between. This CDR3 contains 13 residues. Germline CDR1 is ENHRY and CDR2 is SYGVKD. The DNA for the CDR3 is TGTGCCATCAGTGAGTCACCGAACACTGAAGCTTTCTTT. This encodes CAISESPNTEAFF.

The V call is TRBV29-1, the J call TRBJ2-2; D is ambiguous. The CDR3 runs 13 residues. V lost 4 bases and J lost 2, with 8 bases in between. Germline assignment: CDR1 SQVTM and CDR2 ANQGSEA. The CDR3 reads CSVVRTNTGELFF. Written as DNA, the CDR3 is TGCAGCGTTGTCCGGACCAACACCGGGGAGCTGTTTTTT.

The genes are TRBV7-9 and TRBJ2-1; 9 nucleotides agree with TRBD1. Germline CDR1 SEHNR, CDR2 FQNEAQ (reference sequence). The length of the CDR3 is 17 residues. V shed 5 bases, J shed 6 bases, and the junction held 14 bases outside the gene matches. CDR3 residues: CASSPRLSDRGSNEQFF. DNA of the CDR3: TGTGCCAGCAGCCCTAGACTATCGGACAGGGGAAGCAATGAGCAGTTCTTC.

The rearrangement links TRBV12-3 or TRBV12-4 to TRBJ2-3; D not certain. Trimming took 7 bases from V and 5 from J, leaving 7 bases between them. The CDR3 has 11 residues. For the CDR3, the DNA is TGTGCCAGCATTCTGGGAGATACGCAGTATTTT. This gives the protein CASILGDTQYF.

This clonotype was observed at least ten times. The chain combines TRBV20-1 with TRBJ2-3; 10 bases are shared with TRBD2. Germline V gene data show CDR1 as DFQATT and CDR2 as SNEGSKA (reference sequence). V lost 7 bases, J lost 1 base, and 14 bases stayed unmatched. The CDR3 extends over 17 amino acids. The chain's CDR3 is CSVLSGGEDSGTDTQYF. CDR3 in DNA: TGCAGTGTTTTAAGCGGGGGGGAGGATTCGGGCACAGATACGCAGTATTTT.

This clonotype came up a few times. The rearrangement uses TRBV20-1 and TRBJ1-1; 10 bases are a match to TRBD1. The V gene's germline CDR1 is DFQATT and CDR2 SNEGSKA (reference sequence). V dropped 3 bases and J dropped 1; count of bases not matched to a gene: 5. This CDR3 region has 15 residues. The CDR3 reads CSASPRTGGNTEAFF. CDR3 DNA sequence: TGCAGTGCTAGCCCGCGGACAGGGGGGAACACTGAAGCTTTCTTT.

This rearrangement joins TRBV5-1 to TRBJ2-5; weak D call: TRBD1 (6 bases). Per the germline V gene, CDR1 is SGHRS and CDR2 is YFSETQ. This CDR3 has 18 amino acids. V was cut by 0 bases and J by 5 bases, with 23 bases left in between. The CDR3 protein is CASSLGPGRLGAGETQYF. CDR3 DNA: TGCGCCAGCAGCTTGGGCCCCGGACGCTTGGGGGCCGGTGAGACCCAGTACTTC.

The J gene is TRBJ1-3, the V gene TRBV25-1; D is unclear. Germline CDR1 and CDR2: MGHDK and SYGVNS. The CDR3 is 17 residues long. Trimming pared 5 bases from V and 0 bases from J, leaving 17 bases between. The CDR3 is CASSLGGLTHSGNTIYF. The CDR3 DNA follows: TGTGCCAGCAGTTTGGGCGGGCTGACGCACTCTGGAAACACCATATATTTT.

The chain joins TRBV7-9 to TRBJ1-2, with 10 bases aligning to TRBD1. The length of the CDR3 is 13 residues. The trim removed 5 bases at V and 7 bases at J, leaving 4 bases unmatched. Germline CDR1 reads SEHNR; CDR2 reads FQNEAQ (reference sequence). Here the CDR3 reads CASSPGTGVGYTF. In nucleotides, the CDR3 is TGTGCCAGCAGCCCCGGGACAGGGGTTGGCTACACCTTC.

The CDR3 is CASSTTTGTWNTEAFF. The CDR3 coding sequence is TGTGCCAGCAGTACCACAACCGGGACGTGGAACACTGAAGCTTTCTTT. The gene calls are TRBV27 and TRBJ1-1; a possible D gene is TRBD1 (5 bases). The V gene's germline CDR1 is MNHEY and CDR2 SMNVEV (reference sequence). V lost 5 bases and J 1 base, leaving 17 bases between the germline ends. The CDR3 extends over 16 amino acids.